This T cell receptor beta chain is from a study of CD4 T cells in relation to SARS-CoV-2 and coronaviruses. Study-wide context: The restricting HLA molecule for shared crossreactive spike epitopes was mapped.

Study-level findings and limits: No donor gave both pre-pandemic and post-infection samples.

Germline V gives CDR1 KGHDR, CDR2 SFDVKD. The CDR3 totals 17 residues. Unmatched junction bases numbered 8, after V lost 3 bases and J lost 0 bases. Measured with immunoSEQ multiplex PCR; TCRdb has only the in-frame clones, and not every one. The top ten hold approximately 20% of the sample, which has 15,000 to 20,000 clones, approximately 78% seen once. CD4+ T cells from unexposed donors were obtained before the COVID-19 pandemic (2011-2018). After roughly ten days of culture, CD4+ T cells were isolated. Cells permitting, SARS-CoV-2 S/N and four cold-coronavirus spikes were tested on unexposed-donor CD4+ T cells. As regards this clone: Its antigen is still unknown.

The genes are TRBV24-1 and TRBJ1-2; TRBD1 matches 8 bases. The clonotype originates from a human donor in good health. The source material was CD4+ T cells from PBMCs, cultured in vitro. The CDR3 region is CATSDPRTGTANYGYTF. Here the CDR3 DNA reads TGTGCCACCAGTGATCCGAGGACAGGGACGGCTAACTATGGCTACACCTTC.